Following are 21 T cell receptor beta chains from one sample sequenced in a study of T cell responses to AZD1222 COVID-19 vaccine (dated by TCRdb to the early 2020s). In light of the paper, this sample's time point label describes: about 28 days (+/-7) after the second vaccine dose. Receptor amplification or capture employed the immunoSEQ multiplex PCR assay. Not all clones reach the TCRdb copy of this immuneACCESS table, which keeps in-frame sequences only. Checked studies attribute under half of the gap to unresolved V genes and leave the rest unexplained. This sample has around 160,000 clones in its table, and 92% of those were observed once. Around 0.99% of the sample goes to the ten largest clones. The specimen comprised peripheral blood, sampled 28 days after the second AZD1222 dose. The receptors shown here come from an adult who received the AZD1222 COVID-19 vaccine.

V gene TRBV12-5 combines with J gene TRBJ2-1; TRBD2 matches at 11 bases. Germline V gene data show CDR1 as LGHNT and CDR2 as FRNRAP. This CDR3 contains 18 residues. J was trimmed by 2 bases and V by 2 bases; bases with no gene match: 8. The CDR3 loop reads CASGLLVAGGLPYNEQFF. Here the CDR3 DNA reads TGTGCTAGTGGTTTGTTAGTAGCGGGGGGGCTACCCTACAATGAGCAGTTCTTC.

The rearrangement uses TRBV9 and TRBJ2-2; a possible D gene is TRBD2 (6 bases). In germline, CDR1 is SGDLS, CDR2 YYNGEE. V lost 3 bases, J lost 1 base, and 16 bases lay in between. CDR3 length: 17 residues. The CDR3 loop reads CASSGAEGTRNTGELFF. CDR3 nucleotides: TGTGCCAGCAGCGGAGCGGAGGGAACTCGGAACACCGGGGAGCTGTTTTTT.

Here the CDR3 reads CASSPSVMRGYEQYF. The CDR3 coding sequence is TGTGCCAGCTCACCGTCTGTAATGAGGGGCTACGAGCAGTACTTC. This chain joins TRBV18 and TRBJ2-7; the D gene could be TRBD1 or TRBD2 (5 bases each). The germline CDR1 and CDR2 sequences are KGHSH and LQKENI. The germline V and J ends were trimmed by 3 bases and 3 bases, with 15 bases remaining between them. This CDR3 comprises 15 residues. Based on the CDR3 plus reference TRBV18 and TRBJ2-7, the full variable domain is NAGVMQNPRHLVRRRGQEARLRCSPMKGHSHVYWYRQLPEEGLKFMVYLQKENIIDESGMPKERFSAEFPKEGPSILRIQQVVRGDSAAYFCASSPSVMRGYEQYFGPGTRLTVT.

The V and J genes are TRBV6-5 and TRBJ1-6, with D possibly being TRBD1 (5 bases). The CDR3 length is 13 residues. The ends were cut back, 5 bases at V and 8 bases at J, with 10 bases in the middle. From germline, CDR1 is MNHEY and CDR2 SVGAGI. CDR3 sequence reads: CASSPQTDSPLHF. DNA for the CDR3: TGTGCCAGCAGTCCGCAGACAGATTCACCCCTCCACTTT.

The V call is TRBV25-1, the J call TRBJ2-5; 8 nucleotides line up with TRBD1. The CDR3 consists of 15 residues. V was clipped by 6 bases and J by 0 bases; unmatched bases: 6. The germline V gene encodes CDR1 MGHDK and CDR2 SYGVNS. CDR3 DNA: TGTGCCAGCAGAGAAGGACAGGGCCACCAAGAGACCCAGTACTTC. Its translation: CASREGQGHQETQYF.

This chain links TRBV7-9 with TRBJ2-7, with TRBD1 matching 9 bases. This CDR3 spans 15 amino acids. The germline CDR1 and CDR2 sequences are SEHNR and FQNEAQ (reference sequence). V shed 7 bases and J 3 bases; nucleotides not matched to a gene: 10. CDR3 protein: CASTFDLGQGYEQYF. CDR3 DNA sequence: TGTGCCAGCACCTTCGACTTGGGACAGGGCTACGAGCAGTACTTC.

The DNA for the CDR3 is TGCAGCGTTGAAGGGCCAGGGGCTGGTGGCTACACCTTC. Its protein product is CSVEGPGAGGYTF. The chain links TRBV29-1 to TRBJ1-2, with D perhaps TRBD1 (6 bases). The germline V and J ends were trimmed by 1 base and 7 bases, with 13 bases remaining between them. Per the germline V gene, CDR1 is SQVTM and CDR2 is ANQGSEA. The CDR3 loop spans 13 amino acids.

The CDR3, as DNA: TGTGCCAGCTCACCTCGAAGCGGGACACCTAATGAAAAACTGTTTTTT. As protein: CASSPRSGTPNEKLFF. This chain uses TRBV18 with TRBJ1-4; D might be TRBD1 (6 bases). The CDR3 has 16 amino acids. Germline lookup yields CDR1 KGHSH and CDR2 LQKENI. Trimming took 3 bases from V and 3 from J, leaving 14 bases between them. The whole variable domain, remainder taken from reference TRBV18 and TRBJ1-4, is NAGVMQNPRHLVRRRGQEARLRCSPMKGHSHVYWYRQLPEEGLKFMVYLQKENIIDESGMPKERFSAEFPKEGPSILRIQQVVRGDSAAYFCASSPRSGTPNEKLFFGSGTQLSVL.

J is TRBJ1-2 and V is TRBV19; D gene uncertain. Germline CDR1 reads LNHDA; CDR2 reads SQIVND (reference sequence). CDR3 size: 14 residues. Trimming cost V 3 bases and J 8 bases, with 16 bases left between them. The CDR3 DNA sequence: TGTGCCAGTAGTATCAACCTGCCTGAAAGCGGCTACACCTTC. This encodes CASSINLPESGYTF.

The CDR3 DNA reads TGTGCCAGCAGCTTAGAACAGGTAGGCGAGCAGTACTTC. Residues: CASSLEQVGEQYF. The chain couples TRBV11-1 to TRBJ2-7, with D perhaps TRBD1 (5 bases). This CDR3 comprises 13 residues. V dropped 1 base and J dropped 6 bases, with 10 bases sitting between them. Germline assignment: CDR1 SGHAT and CDR2 FQDESV (reference sequence). Filled out from reference TRBV11-1 and TRBJ2-7, the complete variable domain reads EAEVAQSPRYKITEKSQAVAFWCDPISGHATLYWYRQILGQGPELLVQFQDESVVDDSQLPKDRFSAERLKGVDSTLKIQPAELGDSAMYLCASSLEQVGEQYFGPGTRLTVT.

As regards this clone: The junction shows a germline mismatch at one end, possibly a read error. The chain uses TRBV12-5 and TRBJ1-5; no clear D gene. The V gene's germline CDR1 is LGHNT and CDR2 FRNRAP. The CDR3 is 16 amino acids. The CDR3 nucleotides are TGTGCTAGTGGTCTGGTAAGGGAATATGGCAATCAGCCCCAGCATTTT. Translation: CASGLVREYGNQPQHF. Based on the CDR3 plus reference TRBV12-5 and TRBJ1-5, the full variable domain is DARVTQTPRHKVTEMGQEVTMRCQPILGHNTVFWYRQTMMQGLELLAYFRNRAPLDDSGMPKDRFSAEMPDATLATLKIQPSEPRDSAVYFCASGLVREYGNQPQHFGDGTRLSIL.

The chain is built from TRBV2 and TRBJ2-2, with D possibly matching TRBD1 (6 bases). Trimming removed 8 bases from V and 4 bases from J, with 14 bases in between. Germline CDR1 and CDR2: SNHLY and FYNNEI. CDR3 length: 14 residues. The CDR3 loop reads CASWRQEVTGELFF. The CDR3 DNA reads as TGTGCCAGCTGGAGACAGGAGGTCACCGGGGAGCTGTTTTTT.

The J gene is TRBJ2-7, the V gene TRBV7-3, with D perhaps TRBD1 (5 bases). The CDR3 runs to 15 residues. Between the trimmed V and J ends, which lost 2 bases and 0 bases, there was a span of 11 bases. The germline gives CDR1 SGHTA, CDR2 FQGTGA. The CDR3 sequence: CASSLGSGISYEQYF. CDR3 nucleotides: TGTGCCAGCAGCTTAGGGTCAGGGATCTCCTACGAGCAGTACTTC.

This sequence joins TRBV11-2 and TRBJ1-3; a weak D match, TRBD1 (5 bases). Germline CDR1 and CDR2: SGHAT and FQNNGV. CDR3 length: 14 residues. Deletions cut 5 bases from V and 0 bases from J, with 8 bases between. The CDR3 sequence is CASSGTLSGNTIYF. The CDR3, as DNA: TGTGCCAGCAGCGGGACCCTCTCTGGAAACACCATATATTTT.

The chain couples TRBV18 to TRBJ1-2; 9 positions agree with TRBD1. Germline lookup yields CDR1 KGHSH and CDR2 LQKENI. The trim removed 4 bases at V and 1 base at J, leaving 4 bases unmatched. The CDR3 runs to 15 residues. CDR3 in DNA: TGTGCCAGCTCACTCGGGACAGGGAATAACTATGGCTACACCTTC. Its protein product is CASSLGTGNNYGYTF.

The CDR3 region is CASSRSVIAIYF. In DNA form, the CDR3 reads TGTGCCAGCAGCCGGAGTGTTATCGCCATATATTTT. V is TRBV12-3 or TRBV12-4 and J is TRBJ1-3; D not resolved. Trimming pared 6 bases from V and 11 bases from J, leaving 14 bases between. CDR3 length: 12 residues.

The CDR3, as DNA: TGTGCCAGCAGCCCCCTGACAGGGACGAACATTCAGTACTTC. The encoded protein is CASSPLTGTNIQYF. The chain is built from TRBV7-8 and TRBJ2-4, with 7 nucleotides matching TRBD1. CDR1 SGHVS and CDR2 FQNEAQ come from the germline V gene. Germline trimming cut 5 bases from V and 7 bases from J; bases unmatched to any gene: 8. This CDR3 has 14 amino acids.

The chain has TRBV12-3 or TRBV12-4 and TRBJ1-1; no definite D call. Trimming left V 2 bases short and J 1 base short, with 5 bases between. The CDR3 runs 13 residues. CDR3 bases: TGTGCCAGCAGTTTACAGACGAACACTGAAGCTTTCTTT. This translates into CASSLQTNTEAFF.

The chain has TRBV29-1 and TRBJ1-4; D not certain. Germline V lookup: CDR1 SQVTM, CDR2 ANQGSEA. The CDR3 has 11 residues. V was pared by 3 bases and J by 5 bases, with 4 bases between. The CDR3 coding sequence is TGCAGCGTTGACGGGAATGAAAAACTGTTTTTT. Amino acid sequence: CSVDGNEKLFF.

J is TRBJ2-5 and V is TRBV7-2; TRBD1 is a possible D gene (6 bases). V gave up 5 bases and J gave up 4 bases, with 8 bases separating them. Germline CDR1 and CDR2: SGHTA and FQGNSA. CDR3 length equals 12 residues. The CDR3 here is CASSLQGETQYF. The CDR3 DNA follows: TGTGCCAGCAGCCTACAGGGAGAGACCCAGTACTTC.

The chain joins TRBV4-1 to TRBJ1-2; a weak D match, TRBD1 (5 bases). Germline V CDR1 and CDR2: MGHRA, YSYEKL. The CDR3 is made up of 15 amino acids. V was shortened by 0 bases and J by 4 bases, with 12 bases between the two germline ends. The CDR3, as DNA: TGCGCCAGCAGCCAAGAACCGGGGGGTAGCTATGGCTACACCTTC. Amino acid sequence: CASSQEPGGSYGYTF.